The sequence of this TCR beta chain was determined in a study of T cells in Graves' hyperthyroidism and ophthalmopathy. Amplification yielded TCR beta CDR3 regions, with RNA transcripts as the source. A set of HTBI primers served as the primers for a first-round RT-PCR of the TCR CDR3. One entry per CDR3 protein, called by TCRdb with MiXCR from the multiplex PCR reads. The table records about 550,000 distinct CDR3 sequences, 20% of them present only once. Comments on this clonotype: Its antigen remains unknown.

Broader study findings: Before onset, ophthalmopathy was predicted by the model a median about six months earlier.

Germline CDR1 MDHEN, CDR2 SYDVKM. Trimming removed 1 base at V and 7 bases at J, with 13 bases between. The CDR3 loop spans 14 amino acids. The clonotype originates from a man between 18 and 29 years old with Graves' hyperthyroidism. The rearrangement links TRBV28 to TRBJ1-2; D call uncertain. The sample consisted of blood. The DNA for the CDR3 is TGTGCCAGCAGTTTATCGGGCACGAGCCGTGGCTACACCTTC. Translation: CASSLSGTSRGYTF.